What follows is one T cell receptor (beta chain) and its context. The antigen remains undetermined. CDR1 is GTSNPN, CDR2 SVGIG, per germline (reference sequence). The CDR3 loop spans 17 amino acids. V lost 4 bases and J lost 9; bases outside the gene matches: 18. This sample was taken from a study of T cell responses to AZD1222 COVID-19 vaccine. Study-level findings and limits: Spike-specific TCR breadth and depth were elevated following two AZD1222 doses. Spike was spanned by vaccine-associated CD4 TCRs, with dominance at 160-218 and 743-854.

Assay: immunoSEQ multiplex PCR; the TCRdb copy retains only in-frame clones and omits some. The sample has around 58,000 clones; 84% are singletons. This TCR was recovered from an adult in good health. The chain is built from TRBV30 and TRBJ1-6, with 7 bases lining up with TRBD1. The specimen comprised peripheral blood, sampled on day 0 of AZD1222 vaccination. CDR3 loop: CAWTYNRGRTPPSPLHF. For the CDR3, the DNA is TGTGCCTGGACCTACAACAGGGGCCGAACCCCCCCTTCACCCCTCCACTTT.